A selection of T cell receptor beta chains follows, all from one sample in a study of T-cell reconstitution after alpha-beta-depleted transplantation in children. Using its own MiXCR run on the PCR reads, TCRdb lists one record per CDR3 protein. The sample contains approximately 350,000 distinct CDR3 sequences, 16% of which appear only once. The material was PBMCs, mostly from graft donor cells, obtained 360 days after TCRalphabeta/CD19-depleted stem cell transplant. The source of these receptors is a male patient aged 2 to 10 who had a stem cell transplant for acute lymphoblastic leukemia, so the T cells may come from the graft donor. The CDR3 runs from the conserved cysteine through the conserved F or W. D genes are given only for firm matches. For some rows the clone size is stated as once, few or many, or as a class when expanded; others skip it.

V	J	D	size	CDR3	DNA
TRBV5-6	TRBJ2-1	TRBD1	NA	CASRRFPGQGNNEQFF	TGTGCCAGCAGAAGATTCCCGGGACAGGGGAACAATGAGCAGTTCTTC
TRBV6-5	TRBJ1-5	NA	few	CASTGGGVSNQPQHF	TGTGCCAGCACAGGTGGGGGAGTTAGCAATCAGCCCCAGCATTTT
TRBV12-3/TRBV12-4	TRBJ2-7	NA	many	CASSLALSYEQYF	TGTGCCAGCAGCTTAGCCCTCTCCTACGAGCAGTACTTC
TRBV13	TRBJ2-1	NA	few	CASSLHPTLGLGTYEQFF	TGTGCCAGCAGCTTACATCCCACCTTGGGACTGGGGACATATGAGCAGTTCTTC
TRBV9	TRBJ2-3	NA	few	CASSGLVDTQYF	TGTGCCAGCAGCGGACTAGTTGATACGCAGTATTTT
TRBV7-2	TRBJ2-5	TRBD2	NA	CASSLALAGGQETQYF	TGTGCCAGCAGCTTAGCGCTAGCGGGAGGCCAAGAGACCCAGTACTTC
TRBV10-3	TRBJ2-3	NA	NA	CAISKDPHTDTQYF	TGTGCCATCAGTAAGGACCCACACACAGATACGCAGTATTTT
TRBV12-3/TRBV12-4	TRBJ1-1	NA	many	CASSQNTEAFF	TGTGCCAGCAGTCAGAACACTGAAGCTTTCTTT
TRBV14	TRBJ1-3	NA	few	CASSQLGSGNTIYF	TGTGCCAGCAGCCAATTAGGATCTGGAAACACCATATATTTT
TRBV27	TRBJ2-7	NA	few	CASSLRGRDGYEQYF	TGTGCCAGCAGTTTAAGGGGCAGGGATGGCTACGAGCAGTACTTC
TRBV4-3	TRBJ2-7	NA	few	CASSQVSPGRWQYF	TGCGCCAGCAGCCAAGTGTCCCCGGGAAGGTGGCAGTACTTC
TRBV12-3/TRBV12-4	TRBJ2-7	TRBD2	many	CASSFRAGGRYEQYF	TGTGCCAGCAGTTTCCGAGCGGGAGGTCGGTACGAGCAGTACTTC
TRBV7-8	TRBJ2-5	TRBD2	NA	CASSSRLAGVVGGETQYF	TGTGCCAGCAGCTCCAGACTAGCGGGAGTTGTAGGGGGAGAGACCCAGTACTTC
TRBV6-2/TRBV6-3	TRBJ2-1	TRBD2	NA	CASRPLGLADSYNEQFF	TGTGCCAGCAGGCCCCTCGGACTAGCGGACTCCTACAATGAGCAGTTCTTC
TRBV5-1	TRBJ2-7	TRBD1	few	CASSRTGTGSYEQYF	TGCGCCAGCAGCCGAACCGGGACAGGCTCCTACGAGCAGTACTTC
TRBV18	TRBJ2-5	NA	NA	CASSPGRTQETQYF	TGTGCCAGCTCACCTGGACGGACCCAAGAGACCCAGTACTTC
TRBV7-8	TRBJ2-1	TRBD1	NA	CASKQRTGQTYNEQFF	TGTGCCAGCAAACAAAGGACGGGACAGACATACAATGAGCAGTTCTTC
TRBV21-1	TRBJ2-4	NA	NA	CASSKVTSGAKNIQYF	TGTGCCAGCAGCAAAGTGACTAGCGGTGCCAAAAACATTCAGTACTTC
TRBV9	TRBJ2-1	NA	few	CASSVEGWLVNNEQFF	TGTGCCAGCAGCGTAGAAGGTTGGCTAGTAAACAATGAGCAGTTCTTC